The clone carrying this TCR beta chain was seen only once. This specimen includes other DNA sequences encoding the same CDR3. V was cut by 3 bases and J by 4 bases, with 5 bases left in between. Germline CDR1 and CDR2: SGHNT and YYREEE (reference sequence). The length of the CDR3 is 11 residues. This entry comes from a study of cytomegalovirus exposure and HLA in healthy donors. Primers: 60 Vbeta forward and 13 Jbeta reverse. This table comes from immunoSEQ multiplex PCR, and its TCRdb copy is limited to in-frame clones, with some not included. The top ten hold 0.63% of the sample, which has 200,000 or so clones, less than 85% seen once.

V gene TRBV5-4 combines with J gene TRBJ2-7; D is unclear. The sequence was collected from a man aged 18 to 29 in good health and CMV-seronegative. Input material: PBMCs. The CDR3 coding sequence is TGTGCCAGCAGCTCCCAATACGAGCAGTACTTC. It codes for CASSSQYEQYF.